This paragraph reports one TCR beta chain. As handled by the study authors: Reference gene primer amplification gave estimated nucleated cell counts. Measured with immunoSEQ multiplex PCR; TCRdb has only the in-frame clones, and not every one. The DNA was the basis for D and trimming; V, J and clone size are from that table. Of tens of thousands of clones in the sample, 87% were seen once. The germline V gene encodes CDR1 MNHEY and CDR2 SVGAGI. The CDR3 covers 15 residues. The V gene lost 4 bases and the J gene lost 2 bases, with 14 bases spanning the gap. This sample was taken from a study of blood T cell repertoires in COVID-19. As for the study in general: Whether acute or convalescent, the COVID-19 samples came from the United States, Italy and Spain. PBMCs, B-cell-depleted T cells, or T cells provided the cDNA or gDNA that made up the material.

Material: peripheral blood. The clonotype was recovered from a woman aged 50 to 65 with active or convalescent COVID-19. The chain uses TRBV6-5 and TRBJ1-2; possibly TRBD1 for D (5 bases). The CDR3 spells CASSFQGRANYGYTF. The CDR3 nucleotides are TGTGCCAGCAGTTTCCAGGGTAGAGCCAACTATGGCTACACCTTC.